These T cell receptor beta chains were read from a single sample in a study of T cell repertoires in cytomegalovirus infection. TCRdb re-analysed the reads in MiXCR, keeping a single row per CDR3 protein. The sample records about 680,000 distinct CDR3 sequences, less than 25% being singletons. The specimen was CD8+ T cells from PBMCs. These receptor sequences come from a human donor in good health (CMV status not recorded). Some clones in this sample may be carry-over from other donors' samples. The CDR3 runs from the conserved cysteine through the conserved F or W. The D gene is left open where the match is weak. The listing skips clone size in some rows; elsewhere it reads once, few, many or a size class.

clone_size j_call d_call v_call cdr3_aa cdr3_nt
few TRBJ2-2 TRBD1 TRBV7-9 CASSATGIYTGELFF TGTGCCAGCAGCGCGACAGGGATATACACCGGGGAGCTGTTTTTT
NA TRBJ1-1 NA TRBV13 CASSLTVRGEAFF TGTGCCAGCAGCTTGACAGTTAGGGGTGAAGCTTTCTTT
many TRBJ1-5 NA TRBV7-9 CASSSDSSNQPQHF TGTGCCAGCAGCTCGGACAGTAGCAATCAGCCCCAGCATTTT
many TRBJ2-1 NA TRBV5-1 CASSATSTSSYNEQFF TGCGCCAGCAGCGCAACCTCGACCAGCTCCTACAATGAGCAGTTCTTC
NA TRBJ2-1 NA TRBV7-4 CASSSYRRRPANEQFF TGTGCCAGCAGTTCTTATCGACGGCGGCCGGCCAATGAGCAGTTCTTC
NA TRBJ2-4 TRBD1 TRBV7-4 CASSFPETGGERAKNIQYF TGTGCCAGCAGCTTCCCGGAGACAGGGGGCGAGAGGGCCAAAAACATTCAGTACTTC
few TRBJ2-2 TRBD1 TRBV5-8 CASLTGDTGELFF TGTGCCAGCCTGACAGGGGACACCGGGGAGCTGTTTTTT
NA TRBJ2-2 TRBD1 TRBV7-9 CASSGTGPTGELFF TGTGCCAGCAGCGGGACAGGACCCACCGGGGAGCTGTTTTTT
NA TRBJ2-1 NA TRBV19 CASSIPAGVNEQFF TGTGCCAGTAGTATCCCGGCCGGGGTAAATGAGCAGTTCTTC
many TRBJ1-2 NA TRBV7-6 CASSLGTVNYGYTF TGTGCCAGCAGCTTAGGGACAGTTAACTATGGCTACACCTTC
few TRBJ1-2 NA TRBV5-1 CASSLEQGRDGYTF TGCGCCAGCAGCTTGGAACAGGGTCGTGATGGCTACACCTTC
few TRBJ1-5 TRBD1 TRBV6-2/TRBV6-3 CASSFLRDSSYSNQPQHF TGTGCCAGCAGTTTCCTTAGGGACAGCAGTTATAGCAATCAGCCCCAGCATTTT
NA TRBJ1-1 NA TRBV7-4 CANMGQNTEAFF TGTGCCAATATGGGACAGAACACTGAAGCTTTCTTT
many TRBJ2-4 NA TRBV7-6 CASSSGEGANIQYF TGTGCCAGCAGCTCGGGGGAGGGGGCTAACATTCAGTACTTC
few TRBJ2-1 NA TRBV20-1 CSVPDGRNNEQFF TGCAGTGTCCCGGACGGAAGAAACAATGAGCAGTTCTTC
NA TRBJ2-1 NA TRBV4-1 CASSHMYRAGPGGEQFF TGCGCCAGCAGCCACATGTATAGGGCGGGCCCCGGAGGGGAGCAGTTCTTC
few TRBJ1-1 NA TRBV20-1 CSARGFEGVPNTEAFF TGCAGTGCTAGGGGATTCGAGGGGGTGCCGAACACTGAAGCTTTCTTT
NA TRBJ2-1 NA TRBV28 CASSLVPLDEQFF TGTGCCAGCAGTTTGGTACCGTTAGATGAGCAGTTCTTC
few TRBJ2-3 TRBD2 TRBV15 CATSRDRGADTQYF TGTGCCACCAGCAGAGATCGGGGGGCAGATACGCAGTATTTT
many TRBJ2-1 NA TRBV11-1 CASSLGWGEYNEQFF TGTGCCAGCAGCTTAGGGTGGGGAGAATACAATGAGCAGTTCTTC
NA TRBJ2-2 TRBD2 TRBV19 CASTNGGFGELFF TGTGCCAGTACGAACGGGGGGTTCGGGGAGCTGTTTTTT
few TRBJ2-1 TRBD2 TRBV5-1 CASSWTSYNEQFF TGCGCCAGCAGCTGGACTAGCTACAATGAGCAGTTCTTC
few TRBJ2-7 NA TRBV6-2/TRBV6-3 CASSYNSLDKWYEQYF TGTGCCAGCAGTTACAACAGTTTGGATAAGTGGTACGAGCAGTACTTC
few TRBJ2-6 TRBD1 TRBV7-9 CASSKSGGDYSGANVLTF TGTGCCAGCAGCAAGTCAGGGGGCGACTACTCTGGGGCCAACGTCCTGACTTTC
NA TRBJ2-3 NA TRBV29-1 CSVLGQNTDTQYF TGCAGCGTTCTGGGCCAAAACACAGATACGCAGTATTTT
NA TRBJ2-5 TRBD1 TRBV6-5 CASSYIRDRDQETQYF TGTGCCAGCAGTTATATTCGGGACAGGGACCAAGAGACCCAGTACTTC
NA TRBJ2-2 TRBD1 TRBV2 CASNLGTGRPGELFF TGTGCCAGCAACCTCGGGACAGGGAGGCCCGGGGAGCTGTTTTTT
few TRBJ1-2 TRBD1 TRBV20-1 CSAFYRDRGQGGYGYTF TGCAGTGCTTTCTACCGGGACAGGGGGCAGGGAGGCTATGGCTACACCTTC
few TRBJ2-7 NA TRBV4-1 CASSQGPDLSYEQYF TGCGCCAGCAGCCAGGGACCGGACCTCTCCTACGAGCAGTACTTC
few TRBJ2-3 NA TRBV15 CATSRGGGPLGLTDTQYF TGTGCCACCAGCAGAGGAGGAGGACCCCTCGGCCTCACAGATACGCAGTATTTT
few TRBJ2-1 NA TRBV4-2 CASSQGGVLNEQFF TGTGCCAGCAGCCAAGGAGGGGTCCTCAATGAGCAGTTCTTC
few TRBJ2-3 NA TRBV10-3 CAILDSHPSSDTQYF TGTGCCATCTTGGACTCCCACCCATCCTCAGATACGCAGTATTTT
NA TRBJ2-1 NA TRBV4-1 CASSQDWGNSYNEQFF TGCGCCAGCAGCCAAGACTGGGGGAACTCCTACAATGAGCAGTTCTTC
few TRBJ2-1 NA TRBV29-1 CSVIPGLAAYNEQFF TGCAGCGTAATTCCTGGACTCGCCGCCTACAATGAGCAGTTCTTC
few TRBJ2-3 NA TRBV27 CASSFGLPTDTQYF TGTGCCAGCAGTTTCGGGCTCCCCACAGATACGCAGTATTTT
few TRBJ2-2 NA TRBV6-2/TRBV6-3 CASSYLGVGELFF TGTGCCAGCAGTTACCTCGGGGTCGGGGAGCTGTTTTTT
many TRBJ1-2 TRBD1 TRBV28 CASSHNVRTGMEGYTF TGTGCCAGCAGTCACAACGTCAGGACAGGAATGGAAGGCTACACCTTC
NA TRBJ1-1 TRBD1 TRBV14 CANSTTGGVRTEAFF TGTGCCAACAGCACAACAGGGGGCGTCAGGACTGAAGCTTTCTTT
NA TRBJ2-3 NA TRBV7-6 CASRRDTFTNTQYF TGTGCCAGCAGGAGGGACACCTTCACAAATACGCAGTATTTT
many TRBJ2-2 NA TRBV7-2 CASSLAPQAGHNTGELFF TGTGCCAGCAGCTTAGCCCCACAGGCGGGACACAACACCGGGGAGCTGTTTTTT
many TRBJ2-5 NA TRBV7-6 CASTPRGSETQYF TGTGCCAGCACCCCCCGAGGGAGTGAGACCCAGTACTTC
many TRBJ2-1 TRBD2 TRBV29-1 CSISRGGAGEQFF TGCAGCATCAGCCGCGGGGGGGCCGGTGAGCAGTTCTTC
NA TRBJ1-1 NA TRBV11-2 CASSLWYRTVNTEAFF TGTGCCAGCAGCTTATGGTATAGGACAGTAAACACTGAAGCTTTCTTT
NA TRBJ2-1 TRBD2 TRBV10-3 CAISAAGNSYNEQFF TGTGCCATCAGTGCAGCGGGGAACTCCTACAATGAGCAGTTCTTC
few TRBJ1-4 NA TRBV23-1 CASSRQGDEKLFF TGCGCCAGCAGTCGGCAGGGAGACGAAAAACTGTTTTTT
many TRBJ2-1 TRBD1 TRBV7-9 CASSLGGDRGYNEQFF TGTGCCAGCAGCTTAGGGGGGGACAGGGGTTACAATGAGCAGTTCTTC
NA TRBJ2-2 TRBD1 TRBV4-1 CASSQSPGGSGELFF TGCGCCAGCAGCCAATCTCCAGGGGGATCCGGGGAGCTGTTTTTT
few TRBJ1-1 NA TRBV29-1 CSVEHAGTEAFF TGCAGCGTTGAACACGCAGGCACTGAAGCTTTCTTT
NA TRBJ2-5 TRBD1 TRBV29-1 CSGQTGGEETQYF TGCAGCGGACAGACAGGGGGGGAAGAGACCCAGTACTTC